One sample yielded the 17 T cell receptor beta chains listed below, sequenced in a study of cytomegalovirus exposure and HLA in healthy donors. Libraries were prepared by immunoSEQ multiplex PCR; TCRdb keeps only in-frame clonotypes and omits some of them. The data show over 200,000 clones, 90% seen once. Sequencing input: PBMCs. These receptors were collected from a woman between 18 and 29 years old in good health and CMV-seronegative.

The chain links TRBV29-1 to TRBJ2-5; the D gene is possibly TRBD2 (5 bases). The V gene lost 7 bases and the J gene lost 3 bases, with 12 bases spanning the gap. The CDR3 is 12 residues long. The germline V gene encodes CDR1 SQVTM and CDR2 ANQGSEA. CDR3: CSAQRQEETQYF. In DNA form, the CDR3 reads TGCAGCGCTCAGCGGCAAGAAGAGACCCAGTACTTC.

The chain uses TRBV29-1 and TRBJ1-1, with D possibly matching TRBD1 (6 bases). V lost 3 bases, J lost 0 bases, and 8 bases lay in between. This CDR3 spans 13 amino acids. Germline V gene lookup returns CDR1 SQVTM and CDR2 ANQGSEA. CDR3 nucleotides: TGCAGCGTTGACGGGACATTGAACACTGAAGCTTTCTTT. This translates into CSVDGTLNTEAFF. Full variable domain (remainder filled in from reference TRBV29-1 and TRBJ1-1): SAVISQKPSRDICQRGTSLTIQCQVDSQVTMMFWYRQQPGQSLTLIATANQGSEATYESGFVIDKFPISRPNLTFSTLTVSNMSPEDSSIYLCSVDGTLNTEAFFGQGTRLTVV.

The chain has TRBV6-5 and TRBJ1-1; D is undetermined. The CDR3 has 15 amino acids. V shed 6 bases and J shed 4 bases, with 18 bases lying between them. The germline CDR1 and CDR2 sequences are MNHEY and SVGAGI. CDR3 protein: CASSQEDGAGTEAFF. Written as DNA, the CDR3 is TGTGCCAGCAGCCAGGAGGACGGCGCGGGCACTGAAGCTTTCTTT.

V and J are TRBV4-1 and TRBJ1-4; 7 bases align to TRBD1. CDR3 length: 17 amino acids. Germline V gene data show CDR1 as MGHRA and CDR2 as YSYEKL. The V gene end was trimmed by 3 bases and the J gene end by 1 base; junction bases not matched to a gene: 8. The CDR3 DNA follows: TGCGCCAGCAGCCAGGGATTCCAGGGGGTAACTAATGAAAAACTGTTTTTT. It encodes CASSQGFQGVTNEKLFF.

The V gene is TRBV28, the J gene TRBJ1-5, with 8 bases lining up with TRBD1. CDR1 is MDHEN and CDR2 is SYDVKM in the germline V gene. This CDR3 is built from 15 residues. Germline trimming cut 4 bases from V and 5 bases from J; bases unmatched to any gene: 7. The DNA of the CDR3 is TGTGCCAGCAGTTCGCCAGGGGGCCGGGATCAGCCCCAGCATTTT. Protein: CASSSPGGRDQPQHF.

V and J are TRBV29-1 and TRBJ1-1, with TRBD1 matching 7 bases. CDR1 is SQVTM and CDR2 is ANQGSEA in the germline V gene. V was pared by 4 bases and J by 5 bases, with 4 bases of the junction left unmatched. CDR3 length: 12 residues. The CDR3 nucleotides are TGCAGCGTTGCACAGGGGAGGACTGAAGCTTTCTTT. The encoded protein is CSVAQGRTEAFF.

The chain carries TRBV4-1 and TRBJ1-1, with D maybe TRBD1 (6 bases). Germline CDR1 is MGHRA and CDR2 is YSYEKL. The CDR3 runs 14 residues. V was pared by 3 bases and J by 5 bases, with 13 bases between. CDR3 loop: CASSHTGYWTEAFF. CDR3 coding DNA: TGCGCCAGCAGCCACACAGGGTATTGGACTGAAGCTTTCTTT.

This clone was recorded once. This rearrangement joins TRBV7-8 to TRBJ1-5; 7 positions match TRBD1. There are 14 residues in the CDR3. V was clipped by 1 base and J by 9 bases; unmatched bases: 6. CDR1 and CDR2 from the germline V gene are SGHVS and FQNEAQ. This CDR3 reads CASSLGQGFWPQHF. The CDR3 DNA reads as TGTGCCAGCAGCTTAGGACAGGGCTTTTGGCCCCAGCATTTT.

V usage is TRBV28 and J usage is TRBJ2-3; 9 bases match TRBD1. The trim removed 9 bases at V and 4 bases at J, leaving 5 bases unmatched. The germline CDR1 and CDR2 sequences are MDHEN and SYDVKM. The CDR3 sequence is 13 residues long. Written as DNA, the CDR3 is TGTGCCAGTGGGACAGGGATCGCAGATACGCAGTATTTT. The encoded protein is CASGTGIADTQYF.

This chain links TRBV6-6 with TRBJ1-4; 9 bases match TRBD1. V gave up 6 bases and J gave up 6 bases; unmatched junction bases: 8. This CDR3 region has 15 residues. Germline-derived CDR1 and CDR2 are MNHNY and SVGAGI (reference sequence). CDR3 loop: CASRFGTGIYEKLFF. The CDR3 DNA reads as TGTGCCAGCAGATTCGGGACAGGGATATATGAAAAACTGTTTTTT.

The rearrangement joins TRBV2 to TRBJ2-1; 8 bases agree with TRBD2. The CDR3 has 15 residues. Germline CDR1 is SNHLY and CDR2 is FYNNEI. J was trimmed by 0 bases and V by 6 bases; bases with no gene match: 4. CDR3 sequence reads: CASRAGTSSYNEQFF. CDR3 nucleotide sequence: TGTGCCAGCAGGGCCGGGACTAGCTCCTACAATGAGCAGTTCTTC.

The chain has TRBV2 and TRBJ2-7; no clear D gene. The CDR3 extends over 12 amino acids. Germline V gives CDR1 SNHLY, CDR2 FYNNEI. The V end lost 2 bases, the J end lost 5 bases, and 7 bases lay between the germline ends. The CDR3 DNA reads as TGTGCCAGCAGTGAACGTAGAGACGAGCAGTACTTC. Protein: CASSERRDEQYF.

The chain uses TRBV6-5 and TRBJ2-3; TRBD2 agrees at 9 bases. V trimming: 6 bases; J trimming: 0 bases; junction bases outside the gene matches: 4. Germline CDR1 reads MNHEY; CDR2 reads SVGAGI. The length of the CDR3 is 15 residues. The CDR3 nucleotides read TGTGCCAGCAGGCAAACTAGCGGGAGCACAGATACGCAGTATTTT. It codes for CASRQTSGSTDTQYF.

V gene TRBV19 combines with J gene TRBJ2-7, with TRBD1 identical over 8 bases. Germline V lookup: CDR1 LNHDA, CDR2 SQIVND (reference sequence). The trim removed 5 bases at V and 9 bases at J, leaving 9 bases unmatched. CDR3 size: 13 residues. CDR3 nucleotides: TGTGCCAGTAGTCCAGGACAGGGTAGACGGCAGTACTTC. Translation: CASSPGQGRRQYF.

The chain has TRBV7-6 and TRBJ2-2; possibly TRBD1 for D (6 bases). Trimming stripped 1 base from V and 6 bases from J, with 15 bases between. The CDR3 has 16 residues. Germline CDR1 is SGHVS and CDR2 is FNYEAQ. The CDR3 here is CASSLVQGGVAGELFF. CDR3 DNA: TGTGCCAGCAGCTTAGTACAGGGTGGGGTCGCCGGGGAGCTGTTTTTT.

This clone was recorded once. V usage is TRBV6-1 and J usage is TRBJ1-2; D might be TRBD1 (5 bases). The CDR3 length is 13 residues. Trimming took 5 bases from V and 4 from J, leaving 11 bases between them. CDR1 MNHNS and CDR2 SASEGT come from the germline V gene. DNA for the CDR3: TGTGCCAGCAGTCAAGGGGCAGGCTATGGCTACACCTTC. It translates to CASSQGAGYGYTF.

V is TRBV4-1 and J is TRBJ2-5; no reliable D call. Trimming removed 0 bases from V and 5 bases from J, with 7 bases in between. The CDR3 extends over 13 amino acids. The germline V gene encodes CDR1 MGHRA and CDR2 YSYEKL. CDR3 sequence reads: CASSQEGDETQYF. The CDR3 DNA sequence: TGCGCCAGCAGCCAAGAGGGCGATGAGACCCAGTACTTC.